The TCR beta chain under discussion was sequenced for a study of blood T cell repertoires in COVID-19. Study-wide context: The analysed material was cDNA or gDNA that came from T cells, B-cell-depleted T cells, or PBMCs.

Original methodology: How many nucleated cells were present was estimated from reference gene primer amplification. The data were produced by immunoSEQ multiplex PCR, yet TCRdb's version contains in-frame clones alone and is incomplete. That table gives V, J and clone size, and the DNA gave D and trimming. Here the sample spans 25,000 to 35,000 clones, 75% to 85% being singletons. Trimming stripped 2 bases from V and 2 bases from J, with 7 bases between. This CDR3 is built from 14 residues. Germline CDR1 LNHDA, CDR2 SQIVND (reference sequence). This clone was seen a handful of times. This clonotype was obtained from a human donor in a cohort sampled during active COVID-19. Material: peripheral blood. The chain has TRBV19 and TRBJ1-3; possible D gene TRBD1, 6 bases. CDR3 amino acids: CASSITGPGNTIYF. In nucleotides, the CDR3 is TGTGCCAGTAGTATAACAGGGCCTGGAAACACCATATATTTT.